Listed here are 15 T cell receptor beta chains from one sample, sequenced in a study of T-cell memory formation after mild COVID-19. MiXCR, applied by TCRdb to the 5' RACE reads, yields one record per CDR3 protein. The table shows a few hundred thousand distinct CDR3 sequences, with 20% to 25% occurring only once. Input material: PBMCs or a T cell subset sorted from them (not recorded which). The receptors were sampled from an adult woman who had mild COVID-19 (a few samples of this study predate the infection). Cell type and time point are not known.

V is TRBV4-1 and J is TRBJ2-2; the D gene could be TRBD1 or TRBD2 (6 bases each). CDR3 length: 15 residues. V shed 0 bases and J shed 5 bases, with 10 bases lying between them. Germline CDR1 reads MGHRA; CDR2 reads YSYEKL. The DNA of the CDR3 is TGCGCCAGCAGCCAAGAAGGGGGGCATACCGGGGAGCTGTTTTTT. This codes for CASSQEGGHTGELFF.

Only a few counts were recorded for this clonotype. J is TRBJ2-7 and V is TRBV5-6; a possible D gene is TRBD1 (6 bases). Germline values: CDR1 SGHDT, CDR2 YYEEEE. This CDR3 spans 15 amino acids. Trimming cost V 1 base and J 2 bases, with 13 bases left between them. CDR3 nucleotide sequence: TGTGCCAGCAGCTTGTCGGACAGCGACGCCTACGAGCAGTACTTC. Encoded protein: CASSLSDSDAYEQYF.

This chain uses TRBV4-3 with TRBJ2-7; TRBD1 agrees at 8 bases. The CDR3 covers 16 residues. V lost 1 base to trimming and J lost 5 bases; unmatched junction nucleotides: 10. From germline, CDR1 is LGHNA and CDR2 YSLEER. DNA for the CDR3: TGCGCCAGCAGCCAAGGGTTAGGCAGGGGGCGTAACGAGCAGTACTTC. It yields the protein CASSQGLGRGRNEQYF.

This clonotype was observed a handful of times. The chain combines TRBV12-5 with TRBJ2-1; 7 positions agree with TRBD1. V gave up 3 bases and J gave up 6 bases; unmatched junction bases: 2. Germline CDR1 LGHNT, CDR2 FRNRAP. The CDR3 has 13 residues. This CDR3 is CASGFRDSNEQFF. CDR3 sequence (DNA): TGTGCTAGTGGTTTTAGGGACAGCAATGAGCAGTTCTTC.

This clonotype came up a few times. The CDR3 loop reads CASSSGPSGSNQETQYF. For the CDR3, the DNA is TGCGCCAGCAGCTCGGGACCTAGCGGGAGTAATCAAGAGACCCAGTACTTC. The J gene is TRBJ2-5, the V gene TRBV5-1, with 10 nucleotides matching TRBD2. The V and J ends lost 3 bases and 2 bases, in that order; junction bases with no gene match: 10. The CDR3 totals 17 residues. Germline V gives CDR1 SGHRS, CDR2 YFSETQ.

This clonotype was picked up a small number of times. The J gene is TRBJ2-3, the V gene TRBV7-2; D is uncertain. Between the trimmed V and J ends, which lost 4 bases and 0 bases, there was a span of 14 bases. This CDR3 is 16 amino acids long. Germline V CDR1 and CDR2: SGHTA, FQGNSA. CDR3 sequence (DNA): TGTGCCAGCAGCTCTAGGGCGTTAACTAGCACAGATACGCAGTATTTT. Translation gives CASSSRALTSTDTQYF.

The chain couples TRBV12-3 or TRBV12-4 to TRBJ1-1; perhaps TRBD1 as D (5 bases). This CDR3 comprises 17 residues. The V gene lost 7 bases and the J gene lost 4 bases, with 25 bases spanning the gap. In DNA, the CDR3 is TGTGCCAGCACCCTAGGTGGGCTGGACATGGTAAGCACTGAAGCTTTCTTT. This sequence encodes CASTLGGLDMVSTEAFF.

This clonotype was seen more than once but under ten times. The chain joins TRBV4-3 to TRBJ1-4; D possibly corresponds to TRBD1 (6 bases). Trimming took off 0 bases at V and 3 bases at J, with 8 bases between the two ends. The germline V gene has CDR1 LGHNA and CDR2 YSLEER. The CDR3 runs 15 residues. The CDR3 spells CASSQDTGPNEKLFF. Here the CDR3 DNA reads TGCGCCAGCAGCCAAGACACAGGGCCTAATGAAAAACTGTTTTTT.

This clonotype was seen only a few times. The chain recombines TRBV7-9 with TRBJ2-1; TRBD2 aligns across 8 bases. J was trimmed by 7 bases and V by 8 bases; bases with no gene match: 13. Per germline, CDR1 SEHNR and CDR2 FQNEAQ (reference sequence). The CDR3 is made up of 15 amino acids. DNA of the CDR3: TGTGCCAGCCGACGAGGGGCGGGGGGATCGAATGAGCAGTTCTTC. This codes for CASRRGAGGSNEQFF.

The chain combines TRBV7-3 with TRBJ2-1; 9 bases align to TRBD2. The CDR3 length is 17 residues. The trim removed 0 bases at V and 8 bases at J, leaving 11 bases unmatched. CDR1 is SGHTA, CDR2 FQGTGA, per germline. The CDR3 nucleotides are TGTGCCAGCAGCTTAACCTTTGCGGGAGGGCCCCCCGATGAGCAGTTCTTC. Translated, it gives CASSLTFAGGPPDEQFF.

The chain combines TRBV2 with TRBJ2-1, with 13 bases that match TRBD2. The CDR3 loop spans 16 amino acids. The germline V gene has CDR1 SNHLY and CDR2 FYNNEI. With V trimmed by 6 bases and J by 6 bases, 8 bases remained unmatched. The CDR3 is CASSTKGLAGLNEQFF. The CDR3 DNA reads TGTGCCAGCAGCACAAAGGGACTAGCGGGACTCAATGAGCAGTTCTTC.

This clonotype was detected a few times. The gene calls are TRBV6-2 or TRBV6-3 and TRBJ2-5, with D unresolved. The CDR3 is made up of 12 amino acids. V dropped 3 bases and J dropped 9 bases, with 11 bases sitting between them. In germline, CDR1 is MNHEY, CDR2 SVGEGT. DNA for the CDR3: TGTGCCAGCAGTTATCCCCTCGAGGCCCAGTACTTC. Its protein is CASSYPLEAQYF.

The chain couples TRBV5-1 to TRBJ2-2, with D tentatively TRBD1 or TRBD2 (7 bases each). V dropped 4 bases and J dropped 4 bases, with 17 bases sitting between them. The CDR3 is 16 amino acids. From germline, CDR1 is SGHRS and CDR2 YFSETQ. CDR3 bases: TGCGCCAGCAGCGCCCGACAGGGAGGGAGCACCGGGGAGCTGTTTTTT. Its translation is CASSARQGGSTGELFF.

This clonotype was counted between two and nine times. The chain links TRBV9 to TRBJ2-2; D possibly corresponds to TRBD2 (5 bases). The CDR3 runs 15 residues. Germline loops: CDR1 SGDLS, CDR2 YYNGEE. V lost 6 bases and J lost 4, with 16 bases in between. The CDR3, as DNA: TGTGCCAGCACCCCTTTCGGGGAAGGCACCGGGGAGCTGTTTTTT. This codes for CASTPFGEGTGELFF. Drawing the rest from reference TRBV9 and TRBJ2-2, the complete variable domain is DSGVTQTPKHLITATGQRVTLRCSPRSGDLSVYWYQQSLDQGLQFLIQYYNGEERAKGNILERFSAQQFPDLHSELNLSSLELGDSALYFCASTPFGEGTGELFFGEGSRLTVL.

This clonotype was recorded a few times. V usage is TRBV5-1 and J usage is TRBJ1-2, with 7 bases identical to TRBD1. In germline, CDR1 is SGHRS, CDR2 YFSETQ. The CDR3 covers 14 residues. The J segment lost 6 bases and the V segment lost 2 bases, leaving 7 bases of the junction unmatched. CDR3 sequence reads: CASSFIDRVNGYTF. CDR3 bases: TGCGCCAGCAGCTTTATCGACAGGGTCAATGGCTACACCTTC.